The T cell receptor beta chain under discussion was sequenced for a study of cytomegalovirus exposure and HLA in healthy donors. Use of 60 Vbeta and 13 Jbeta primers characterized the PCR. TCRdb keeps only in-frame clones here, not all; method: immunoSEQ multiplex PCR. This sample has about 200,000 clones; approximately 78% occur once, and the top ten carry 2.5% to 3%. Study-wide results and limits: Per a later analysis, HLA-associated TCR beta chains showed more clonal expansion than other, equally common TCR beta chains.

At sampling all donors were nominally healthy, likely with unrecorded immune exposures. This clone was observed a few times. Its target is not known. This TCR was sampled from a woman in her thirties or forties in good health and CMV-seronegative. The sequenced sample consisted of PBMCs.

The CDR3 spells CASSPYSTGIEQYF. The CDR3 nucleotides are TGTGCCAGCAGCCCTTACTCTACAGGGATCGAGCAGTACTTC. The chain uses TRBV5-4 and TRBJ2-7, with a tentative D call TRBD1 (6 bases). Trimming stripped 4 bases from V and 6 bases from J, with 17 bases between. The CDR3 totals 14 residues. The germline V gene has CDR1 SGHNT and CDR2 YYREEE (reference sequence). The full variable domain, in which reference TRBV5-4 and TRBJ2-7 provide the parts outside the CDR3, is ETGVTQSPTHLIKTRGQQVTLRCSSQSGHNTVSWYQQALGQGPQFIFQYYREEENGRGNFPPRFSGLQFPNYSSELNVNALELDDSALYLCASSPYSTGIEQYFGPGTRLTVT.